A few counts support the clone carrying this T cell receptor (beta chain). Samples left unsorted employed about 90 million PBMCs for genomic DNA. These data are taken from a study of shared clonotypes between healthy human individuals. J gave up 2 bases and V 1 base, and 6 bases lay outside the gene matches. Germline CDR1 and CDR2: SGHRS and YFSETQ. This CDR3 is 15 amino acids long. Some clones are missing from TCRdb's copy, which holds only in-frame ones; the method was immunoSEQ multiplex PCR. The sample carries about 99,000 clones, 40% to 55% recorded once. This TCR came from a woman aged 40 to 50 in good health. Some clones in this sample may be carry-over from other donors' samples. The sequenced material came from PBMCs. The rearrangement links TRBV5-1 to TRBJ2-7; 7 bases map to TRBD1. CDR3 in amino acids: CASSLYGTDAYEQYF. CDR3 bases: TGCGCCAGCAGCTTGTATGGGACAGACGCCTACGAGCAGTACTTC.